This TCR beta chain was captured in a study of molecular identifiers for immune sequencing clone quantification. Study-level findings and limits: Clones exceeding 20 RNA copies carried over 99% of effector molecules but under 1% of naive-cell molecules.

Only a few counts were recorded for this clonotype. The antigen remains unidentified. TCRdb re-derived calls from the PCR reads in MiXCR, one entry per CDR3 protein. Of approximately 500,000 distinct CDR3 sequences in the sample, about a fifth were seen once. The specimen sequenced was naive CD8+ T cells from blood, with Jurkat cell RNA spiked in. Subset meaning: FACS-sorted CD8+CD4-CCR7+CD45RA+ naive T cells. The receptor was isolated from a human donor in good health. Some libraries in this study had Jurkat cell RNA spiked in.

This CDR3 reads CASSPHWGELNTGELFF. CDR3 nucleotide sequence: TGTGCCAGCAGCCCACATTGGGGGGAGCTGAACACCGGGGAGCTGTTTTTT. This chain connects TRBV4-2 to TRBJ2-2; D possibly corresponds to TRBD2 (6 bases). This CDR3 spans 17 amino acids. With 4 bases removed from V and 1 base from J, the gap between germline ends came to 16 bases. Germline V lookup: CDR1 LGHNA, CDR2 YNFKEQ.